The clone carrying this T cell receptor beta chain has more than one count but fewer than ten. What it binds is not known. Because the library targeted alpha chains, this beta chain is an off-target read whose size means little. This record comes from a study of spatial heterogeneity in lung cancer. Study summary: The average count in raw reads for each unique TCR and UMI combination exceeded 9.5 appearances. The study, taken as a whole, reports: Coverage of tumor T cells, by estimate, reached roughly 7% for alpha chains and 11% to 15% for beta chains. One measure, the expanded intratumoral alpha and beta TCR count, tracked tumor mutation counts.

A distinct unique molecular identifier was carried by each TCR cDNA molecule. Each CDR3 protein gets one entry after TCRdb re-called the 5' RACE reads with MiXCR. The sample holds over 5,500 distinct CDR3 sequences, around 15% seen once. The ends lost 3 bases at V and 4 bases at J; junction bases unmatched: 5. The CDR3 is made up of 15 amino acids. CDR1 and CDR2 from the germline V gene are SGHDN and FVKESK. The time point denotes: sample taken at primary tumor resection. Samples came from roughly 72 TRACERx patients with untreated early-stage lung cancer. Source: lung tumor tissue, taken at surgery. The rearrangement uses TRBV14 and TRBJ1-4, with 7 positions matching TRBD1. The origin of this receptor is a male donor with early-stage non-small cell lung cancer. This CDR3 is CASSHWGQFNEKLFF. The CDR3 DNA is TGTGCCAGCAGCCATTGGGGACAGTTTAATGAAAAACTGTTTTTT. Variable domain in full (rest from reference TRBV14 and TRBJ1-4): EAGVTQFPSHSVIEKGQTVTLRCDPISGHDNLYWYRRVMGKEIKFLLHFVKESKQDESGMPNNRFLAERTGGTYSTLKVQPAELEDSGVYFCASSHWGQFNEKLFFGSGTQLSVL.